The next 14 T cell receptor beta chains were all read from a single sample in a study of cytomegalovirus exposure and HLA in healthy donors. The PCR used 60 Vbeta and 13 Jbeta primers. Sequenced by immunoSEQ multiplex PCR; TCRdb stores in-frame clones only, minus some. The data show 90,000 to 110,000 clones, with roughly 80% seen just once and 6.5% to 8.5% held by the top ten. The sequenced sample consisted of PBMCs. These receptors were taken from a woman between 45 and 60 years old in good health and CMV-seropositive.

V usage is TRBV11-2 and J usage is TRBJ1-4, with 7 bases fitting TRBD1. V gave up 5 bases and J gave up 8 bases; unmatched junction bases: 14. The germline V gene encodes CDR1 SGHAT and CDR2 FQNNGV. The CDR3 contains 16 residues. CDR3 region: CASSLRPTGREEKLFF. As DNA, the CDR3 is TGTGCCAGCAGCCTTCGCCCGACAGGGAGAGAAGAAAAACTGTTTTTT.

The V call is TRBV4-1, the J call TRBJ1-5, with 9 bases lining up with TRBD1. The CDR3 covers 13 residues. V shed 3 bases, J shed 9 bases, and the junction held 3 bases outside the gene matches. Germline-derived CDR1 and CDR2 are MGHRA and YSYEKL. The DNA for the CDR3 is TGCGCCAGCAGCCAGGGACAGGGATGGCCCCAGCATTTT. This encodes CASSQGQGWPQHF.

This sequence joins TRBV5-4 and TRBJ2-5; TRBD2 aligns across 11 bases. Germline V CDR1 and CDR2: SGHNT, YYREEE (reference sequence). Trimming cost V 4 bases and J 2 bases; bases outside gene matches: 4. The CDR3 extends over 15 amino acids. The CDR3 loop is CASSPIAGGQETQYF. In DNA, the CDR3 is TGTGCCAGCAGCCCCATAGCGGGGGGGCAAGAGACCCAGTACTTC.

The rearrangement links TRBV6-5 to TRBJ2-1; 11 positions match TRBD2. The CDR3 is 14 residues long. Trimming took 9 bases from V and 7 from J; bases not matched to a gene: 8. CDR1 is MNHEY and CDR2 is SVGAGI in the germline V gene. CDR3 in DNA: TGTGCCAGTTTGCGGCTAGCGGGAGGAAATGAGCAGTTCTTC. It is translated as CASLRLAGGNEQFF.

The sample holds a few counts of this clone. The junction and the germline gene differ at one end; a read error may be behind it. In nucleotides, the CDR3 is TGTGCCAGCCTCGGTGGCAGCTCTGGGGCCAACGGCCTGACTTTC. It translates to CASLGGSSGANGLTF. V and J are TRBV2 and TRBJ2-6, with D perhaps TRBD1 (5 bases). Germline V gene lookup returns CDR1 SNHLY and CDR2 FYNNEI. This CDR3 has 15 residues.

This chain connects TRBV19 to TRBJ2-6, with TRBD1 as a possible D gene (6 bases). The CDR3 covers 17 residues. CDR1 and CDR2 (germline): LNHDA, SQIVND (reference sequence). V lost 0 bases, J lost 2 bases, and 11 bases lay in between. CDR3 nucleotide sequence: TGTGCCAGTAGTATAGAGGGTTCAGGGGCTGGGGCCAACGTCCTGACTTTC. This codes for CASSIEGSGAGANVLTF. The complete variable domain, with remaining parts taken from reference TRBV19 and TRBJ2-6, reads DGGITQSPKYLFRKEGQNVTLSCEQNLNHDAMYWYRQDPGQGLRLIYYSQIVNDFQKGDIAEGYSVSREKKESFPLTVTSAQKNPTAFYLCASSIEGSGAGANVLTFGAGSRLTVL.

This sequence joins TRBV7-3 and TRBJ2-1; 7 bases match TRBD2. CDR3 length equals 14 residues. J gave up 9 bases and V 5 bases, and 10 bases lay outside the gene matches. CDR1 is SGHTA and CDR2 is FQGTGA in the germline V gene. The CDR3: CASSPPGGAPEQFF. Here the CDR3 DNA reads TGTGCCAGCAGCCCCCCGGGAGGCGCCCCTGAGCAGTTCTTC.

J is TRBJ2-1 and V is TRBV5-6; TRBD2 aligns across 10 bases. The CDR3 covers 17 residues. Germline assignment: CDR1 SGHDT and CDR2 YYEEEE. Trimming cost V 4 bases and J 5 bases; bases outside gene matches: 12. The CDR3 DNA is TGTGCCAGCAGCCGGGCCTCTCCGGGACTAGCGAACAATGAGCAGTTCTTC. It codes for CASSRASPGLANNEQFF.

The rearrangement uses TRBV9 and TRBJ2-3; possibly TRBD1 for D (5 bases). The CDR3 covers 14 residues. Trimming left V 4 bases short and J 1 base short, with 10 bases between. The V gene's germline CDR1 is SGDLS and CDR2 YYNGEE. Here the CDR3 reads CASSLVTGTDTQYF. For the CDR3, the DNA is TGTGCCAGCAGCCTTGTGACAGGCACAGATACGCAGTATTTT. Full variable domain (missing parts from reference TRBV9 and TRBJ2-3): DSGVTQTPKHLITATGQRVTLRCSPRSGDLSVYWYQQSLDQGLQFLIQYYNGEERAKGNILERFSAQQFPDLHSELNLSSLELGDSALYFCASSLVTGTDTQYFGPGTRLTVL.

The chain joins TRBV7-3 to TRBJ2-3, with unresolved D. The germline gives CDR1 SGHTA, CDR2 FQGTGA. The CDR3 length is 15 residues. V gave up 1 base and J gave up 2 bases, with 10 bases separating them. CDR3 residues: CASSLSSSPTDTQYF. Written as DNA, the CDR3 is TGTGCCAGCAGCTTAAGTAGCTCACCCACAGATACGCAGTATTTT.

The chain combines TRBV19 with TRBJ1-1; D possibly corresponds to TRBD1 (5 bases). V gave up 5 bases and J gave up 3 bases, with 13 bases separating them. CDR1 is LNHDA, CDR2 SQIVND, per germline (reference sequence). The CDR3 is 14 residues long. The CDR3 protein is CASSSRTGDTEAFF. The CDR3 DNA reads as TGTGCCAGTAGTTCCCGGACGGGGGACACTGAAGCTTTCTTT. Filled out from reference TRBV19 and TRBJ1-1, the complete variable domain reads DGGITQSPKYLFRKEGQNVTLSCEQNLNHDAMYWYRQDPGQGLRLIYYSQIVNDFQKGDIAEGYSVSREKKESFPLTVTSAQKNPTAFYLCASSSRTGDTEAFFGQGTRLTVV.

The CDR3 spells CASSIGLLGGYEQYF. CDR3 coding DNA: TGTGCCAGTAGTATTGGCCTTTTAGGGGGCTACGAGCAGTACTTC. The genes are TRBV19 and TRBJ2-7; tentative D call: TRBD1 (6 bases). CDR1 LNHDA and CDR2 SQIVND come from the germline V gene (reference sequence). The CDR3 has 15 amino acids. Trimming left V 3 bases short and J 3 bases short, with 15 bases between.

This rearrangement joins TRBV7-2 to TRBJ1-2; 9 bases line up with TRBD1. This CDR3 region has 14 residues. J gave up 8 bases and V 4 bases, and 8 bases lay outside the gene matches. Germline CDR1 SGHTA, CDR2 FQGNSA. This chain's CDR3 is CASSSRDRAKGYTF. The CDR3 DNA is TGTGCCAGCAGCTCCCGGGACAGGGCGAAAGGCTACACCTTC.

V and J are TRBV7-6 and TRBJ2-3; D gene unclear. This CDR3 has 13 amino acids. The germline V gene has CDR1 SGHVS and CDR2 FNYEAQ. V was clipped by 7 bases and J by 5 bases, with 13 bases between them. CDR3 sequence: CASNRLDQDTQYF. CDR3 nucleotide sequence: TGTGCCAGCAATCGACTGGATCAAGATACGCAGTATTTT.